This T cell receptor beta chain was profiled in a study of T cells after yellow fever vaccination. Concerning this clonotype: Its specificity is not known.

Germline V lookup: CDR1 KGHDR, CDR2 SFDVKD. Trimming left V 3 bases short and J 10 bases short, with 13 bases between. This CDR3 region has 13 residues. Study-wide results and limits: Faster peaking, at day 5 versus 15, marked a secondary response that was weaker.

Conversion of TCR transcripts into cDNA relied on 5'RACE template switching, which added a universal primer site and UMIs. In TCRdb, the 5' RACE reads were re-called with MiXCR into one record per CDR3 protein. Among some 600,000 distinct CDR3 sequences listed, about 12% were seen once. The specimen comprised PBMCs, sampled on the day of the yellow fever booster vaccination. The chain joins TRBV24-1 to TRBJ2-3; D unclear. The TCR originated in a man aged 25-40 years who received the YFV17D yellow fever vaccine. The CDR3 DNA reads TGTGCCACCAGTGATATCGCGGAGCCTCCGCAGTATTTT. Residues: CATSDIAEPPQYF.